A selection of T cell receptor beta chains follows, all from one sample in a study of T cell repertoires in cytomegalovirus infection. TCRdb re-derived calls from the reads in MiXCR, one entry per CDR3 protein. This repertoire shows fewer than 550,000 distinct CDR3 sequences, approximately 15% found once; its top ten account for 20% to 30%. The sequencing sample was made of CD8+ T cells from PBMCs. These receptors were taken from a human donor in good health (CMV status not recorded). Some clones in this sample may be carry-over from other donors' samples. Each CDR3 is given with its conserved first and last residue. Each record gives: J gene, clone size, V gene, D gene, CDR3 DNA, CDR3 protein. D genes are given only for firm matches. Expanded clones are given a class, and other clones once, few, many or no size at all.

>TRBJ2-1|many|TRBV7-6|TRBD1
TGTGCCAGCAGCCCCCGACAGGGGAGGAATGAGCAGTTCTTC
CASSPRQGRNEQFF
>TRBJ1-2|many|TRBV6-1|NA
TGTGCCAGCAGGACGCAGGGGTCGGGACGGGGCTACACCTTC
CASRTQGSGRGYTF
>TRBJ1-1|many|TRBV7-3|TRBD1
TGTGCCAGCAGCTTAATGGGGACAGGGAACACTGAAGCTTTCTTT
CASSLMGTGNTEAFF
>TRBJ2-7|NA|TRBV19|NA
TGTGCCAGTAGTATAGCGGGGACGGTCTACGAGCAGTACTTC
CASSIAGTVYEQYF
>TRBJ2-3|many|TRBV28|TRBD2
TGTGCCAGCAGTTTAGGGTTTCGGGAGGGCGAGGGAGATACGCAGTATTTT
CASSLGFREGEGDTQYF
>TRBJ2-1|many|TRBV7-3|TRBD1
TGTGCCAGCAGCCTAAAACGGGACAGGGGAACCTACAATGAGCAGTTCTTC
CASSLKRDRGTYNEQFF
>TRBJ2-2|few|TRBV4-2|TRBD1
TGTGCCAGCAGCCAAGAGTCCAGGGGGCTTTACACCGGGGAGCTGTTTTTT
CASSQESRGLYTGELFF
>TRBJ2-7|many|TRBV7-2|NA
TGTGCCAGCAGCGTAGGGGGGGGAACACAATACAAGCAGTACTTC
CASSVGGGTQYKQYF
>TRBJ1-1|many|TRBV5-1|TRBD1
TGCGCCAGCAGCGCTCGACAGGGCCATGAAGCTTTCTTT
CASSARQGHEAFF
>TRBJ2-4|NA|TRBV15|NA
TGTGCCACCAGCCCGACAGTAGCCAAAAACATTCAGTACTTC
CATSPTVAKNIQYF
>TRBJ1-2|few|TRBV7-9|NA
TGTGCCAGCAGCGACAGTCGAGCTAACTATGGCTACACCTTC
CASSDSRANYGYTF
>TRBJ2-7|many|TRBV7-9|NA
TGTGCCAGCAGCTTAGGGGTCAACGAGCAGTACTTC
CASSLGVNEQYF
>TRBJ2-2|NA|TRBV24-1|NA
TGTGCCACCAGGGGGGCCGGGGAGCTGTTTTTT
CATRGAGELFF
>TRBJ2-3|few|TRBV13|NA
TGTGCCAGCAGCCAGCACAACCCCAGAGCAGATACGCAGTATTTT
CASSQHNPRADTQYF
>TRBJ2-1|few|TRBV7-3|TRBD2
TGTGCCTGCAGCTTAGGCCCGGCTAGCGGGGGTCCCAACTACAATGAGCAGTTCTTC
CACSLGPASGGPNYNEQFF
>TRBJ2-7|many|TRBV5-6|NA
TGTGCCAGCAGACGAGGTCCAGGGTCGGTCGAGCAGTACTTC
CASRRGPGSVEQYF
>TRBJ2-7|many|TRBV7-2|NA
TGTGCCAGCAGCTGGGCGGCGGGTGCGACCTACGAGCAGTACTTC
CASSWAAGATYEQYF
>TRBJ1-4|few|TRBV3-1|TRBD1
TGTGCCAGCAGCCTGGGACAGGGTATTGAAAAACTGTTTTTT
CASSLGQGIEKLFF
>TRBJ1-1|many|TRBV11-2|NA
TGTGCCAGCAGCTTTAGGGGGGGGGGAAAACCCACTGAAGCTTTCTTT
CASSFRGGGKPTEAFF
>TRBJ1-1|few|TRBV6-1|TRBD1
TGTGCCAGCAGTCGCCGGACAGGAGCTTTCTTT
CASSRRTGAFF
>TRBJ1-1|NA|TRBV19|NA
TGTGCCGGTTTAGACTGCCCCGGGGACACTGAAGCTTTCTTT
CAGLDCPGDTEAFF
>TRBJ1-1|many|TRBV12-3/TRBV12-4|NA
TGTGCCAGCAGCCCTCAGGGGTGGCCTGAAGCTTTCTTT
CASSPQGWPEAFF
>TRBJ2-5|many|TRBV27|NA
TGTGCCAGCAGTTTACGGGGATTCCAAGAGACCCAGTACTTC
CASSLRGFQETQYF
>TRBJ2-3|few|TRBV5-6|NA
TGTGCCAGCAGTTCCGGGGCCACAGATACGCAGTATTTT
CASSSGATDTQYF
>TRBJ1-5|NA|TRBV4-1|NA
TGCGCCAGCAGCCAAGAAACGGGAACAGGGCAGCCCCAGCATTTT
CASSQETGTGQPQHF
>TRBJ2-1|NA|TRBV5-6|NA
TGTGCCAACAGCTTGGACCCTCGGATCTATGCCTACAATGAGCAGTTCTTC
CANSLDPRIYAYNEQFF
>TRBJ2-1|many|TRBV11-2|NA
TGTGCCAGCAGCTTTATGGCGAGCGATAACAATGAGCAGTTCTTC
CASSFMASDNNEQFF
>TRBJ1-1|few|TRBV19|NA
TGTGCCAGTAGTATCGGGGGTTCCCTTGAAGCTTTCTTT
CASSIGGSLEAFF
>TRBJ2-2|NA|TRBV10-3|TRBD2
TGTGCCATCGGGGGACTAGCGGGGAACACCGGGGAGCTGTTTTTT
CAIGGLAGNTGELFF
>TRBJ2-2|NA|TRBV7-6|NA
TGTGCCAGCAGCTTACAGCGGAGGGGGGACACCGGGGAGCTGTTTTTT
CASSLQRRGDTGELFF
>TRBJ2-2|NA|TRBV4-1|TRBD2
TGCGCCAGCAGCGGGACTAGCGGTTTTAAAGGCGGGGAGCTGTTTTTT
CASSGTSGFKGGELFF
>TRBJ2-1|many|TRBV7-6|NA
TGTGCCAGCAGCTTAGAAGATTTCCGGCTGCAGTTCTTC
CASSLEDFRLQFF
>TRBJ1-5|NA|TRBV28|NA
TGTGCCAGCAGTTTAATAAGACAAGGAAATCAGCTCCAGCATTTT
CASSLIRQGNQLQHF
>TRBJ1-3|NA|TRBV20-1|NA
TGCAGTGCCCTCTCTGGAAACACCATATATTTT
CSALSGNTIYF
>TRBJ2-7|NA|TRBV5-8|NA
TGTGCCAGCTATGACACAGATTCCTACGAGCAGTACTTC
CASYDTDSYEQYF
>TRBJ1-3|many|TRBV12-5|TRBD1
TGTGCTAGTGGTTTGGTAGGGGACAGCTCTGGAAACACCATATATTTT
CASGLVGDSSGNTIYF
>TRBJ2-1|many|TRBV6-1|TRBD2
TGTGCCAGCAGTGAAGTTTGGCTAGCGGGGGGCGACGAGCAGTTCTTC
CASSEVWLAGGDEQFF
>TRBJ1-4|many|TRBV11-2|NA
TGTGCCAGCAGCTTAGAAGGGTTAGGTGGGACGGAAGCTAATGAAAAACTGTTTTTT
CASSLEGLGGTEANEKLFF
>TRBJ2-1|few|TRBV27|NA
TGTGCCAGCACCCCGCCCTTCGGGGCCTTAGGATACAATGAGCAGTTCTTC
CASTPPFGALGYNEQFF
>TRBJ2-4|many|TRBV6-1|NA
TGTGCCAGCAGTCCGGGACAAATAGCCAAAAACATTCAGTACTTC
CASSPGQIAKNIQYF
>TRBJ2-7|NA|TRBV11-2|TRBD2
TGTGCCAGCAGGCCGACTAGCGCGATTTCATACGAGCAGTACTTC
CASRPTSAISYEQYF
>TRBJ2-1|few|TRBV4-2|TRBD2
TGTGCCAGCAGCCCACCTTCGGAGCGGGAAGAGTACAATGAGCAGTTCTTC
CASSPPSEREEYNEQFF
>TRBJ1-4|few|TRBV7-9|NA
TGTGCCAGCCTGATCACCGACAGGAGAAATGAAAAACTGTTTTTT
CASLITDRRNEKLFF
>TRBJ1-1|many|TRBV7-3|TRBD1
TGTGCCAGCAGCTTGACAGGGGGGACTGAAGCTTTCTTT
CASSLTGGTEAFF
>TRBJ1-2|many|TRBV6-1|NA
TGTGCCGGGGGCTTTCACTTTGAGTATGGCTACACCTTC
CAGGFHFEYGYTF
>TRBJ1-2|many|TRBV7-9|NA
TGTGCCAGCAGCTTAGACCTACGGGACATCTATGGCTACACCTTC
CASSLDLRDIYGYTF
>TRBJ2-5|few|TRBV7-6|NA
TGTGCCAGCACCCCTGGGCCGCCTGAGGAGACCCAGTACTTC
CASTPGPPEETQYF
>TRBJ2-5|many|TRBV7-9|NA
TGTGCCAGCAGCCCCGCGAGTAGCTCGCAAGAGACCCAGTACTTC
CASSPASSSQETQYF
>TRBJ1-1|NA|TRBV10-3|NA
TGTGCCATCAGCGATAGTTTTTCGGACACTGAAGCTTTCTTT
CAISDSFSDTEAFF
>TRBJ2-2|NA|TRBV29-1|TRBD1
TGCAGCGCCGACCCGGGACAGGGCACCGGGGAGCTGTTTTTT
CSADPGQGTGELFF
>TRBJ2-7|many|TRBV7-8|NA
TGTGCCAGCAGCCCGGGGACTGGTCTGTCCTACGAGCAGTACTTC
CASSPGTGLSYEQYF